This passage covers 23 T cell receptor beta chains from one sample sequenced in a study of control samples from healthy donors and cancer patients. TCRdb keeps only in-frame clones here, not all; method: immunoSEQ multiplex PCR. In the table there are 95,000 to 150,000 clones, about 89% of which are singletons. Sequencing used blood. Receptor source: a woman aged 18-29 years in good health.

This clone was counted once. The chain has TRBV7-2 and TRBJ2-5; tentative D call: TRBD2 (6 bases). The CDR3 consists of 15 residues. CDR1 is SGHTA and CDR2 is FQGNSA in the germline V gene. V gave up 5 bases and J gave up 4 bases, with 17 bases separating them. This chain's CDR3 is CASSPGFRRVETQYF. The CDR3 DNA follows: TGTGCCAGCAGCCCGGGGTTTCGGAGGGTAGAGACCCAGTACTTC.

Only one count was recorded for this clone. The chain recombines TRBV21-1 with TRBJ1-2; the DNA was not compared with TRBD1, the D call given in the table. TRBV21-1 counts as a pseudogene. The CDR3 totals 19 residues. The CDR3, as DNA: TGTGCCAGCAGCTTACACTTGACAGGGCAACCCCCTTGTGACTATGGCTACACCTTC. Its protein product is CASSLHLTGQPPCDYGYTF.

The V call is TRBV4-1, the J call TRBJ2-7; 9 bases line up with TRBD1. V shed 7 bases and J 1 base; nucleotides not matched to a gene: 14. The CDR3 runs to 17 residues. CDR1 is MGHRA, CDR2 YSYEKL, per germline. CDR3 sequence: CASNGRRNRGRSYEQYF. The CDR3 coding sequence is TGCGCCAGCAATGGACGGAGGAACAGGGGGCGATCCTACGAGCAGTACTTC.

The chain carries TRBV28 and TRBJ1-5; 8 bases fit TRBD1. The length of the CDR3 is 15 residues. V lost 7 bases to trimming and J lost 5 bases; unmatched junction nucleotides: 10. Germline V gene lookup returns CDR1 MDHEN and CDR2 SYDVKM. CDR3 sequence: CASTSTGEIYQPQHF. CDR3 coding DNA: TGTGCCAGCACCTCGACAGGGGAGATATATCAGCCCCAGCATTTT.

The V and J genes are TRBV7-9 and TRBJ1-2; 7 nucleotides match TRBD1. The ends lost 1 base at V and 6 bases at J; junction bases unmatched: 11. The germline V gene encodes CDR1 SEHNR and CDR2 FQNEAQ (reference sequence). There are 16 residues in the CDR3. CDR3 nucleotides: TGTGCCAGCAGCTTAGATCTGGGGACAGCTTCCAATGGCTACACCTTC. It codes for CASSLDLGTASNGYTF.

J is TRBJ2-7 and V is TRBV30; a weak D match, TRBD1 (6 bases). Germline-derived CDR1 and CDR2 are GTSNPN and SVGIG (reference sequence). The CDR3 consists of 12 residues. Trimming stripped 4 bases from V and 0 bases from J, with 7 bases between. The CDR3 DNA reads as TGTGCCTGGACAGGGGACTCCTACGAGCAGTACTTC. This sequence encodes CAWTGDSYEQYF.

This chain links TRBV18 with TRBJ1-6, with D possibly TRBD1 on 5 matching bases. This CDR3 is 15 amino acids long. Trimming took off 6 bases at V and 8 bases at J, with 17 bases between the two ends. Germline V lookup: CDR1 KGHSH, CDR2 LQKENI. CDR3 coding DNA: TGTGCCAGCTCGACCCAGGGAGGAGTGTATTCACCCCTCCACTTT. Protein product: CASSTQGGVYSPLHF.

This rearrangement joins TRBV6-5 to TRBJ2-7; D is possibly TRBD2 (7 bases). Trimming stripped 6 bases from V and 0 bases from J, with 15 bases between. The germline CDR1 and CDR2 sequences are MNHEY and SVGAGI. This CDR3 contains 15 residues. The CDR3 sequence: CASRVGGGLSYEQYF. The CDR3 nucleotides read TGTGCCAGCAGAGTAGGGGGGGGGCTCTCCTACGAGCAGTACTTC.

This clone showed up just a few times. The CDR3 DNA is TGTGCCAGCAGCTTGGGGGGACTAGCGGGAGGCAATGAGCAGTTCTTC. Residues: CASSLGGLAGGNEQFF. This chain uses TRBV5-4 with TRBJ2-1, with 15 bases identical to TRBD2. Germline values: CDR1 SGHNT, CDR2 YYREEE (reference sequence). This CDR3 has 16 amino acids. V lost 0 bases and J lost 6; bases outside the gene matches: 1.

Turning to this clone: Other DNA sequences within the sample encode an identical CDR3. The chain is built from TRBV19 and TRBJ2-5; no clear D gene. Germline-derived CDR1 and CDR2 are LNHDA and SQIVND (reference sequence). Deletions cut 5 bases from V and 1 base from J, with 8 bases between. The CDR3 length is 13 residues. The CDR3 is CASSWAGQETQYF. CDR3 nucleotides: TGTGCCAGTAGTTGGGCTGGCCAAGAGACCCAGTACTTC.

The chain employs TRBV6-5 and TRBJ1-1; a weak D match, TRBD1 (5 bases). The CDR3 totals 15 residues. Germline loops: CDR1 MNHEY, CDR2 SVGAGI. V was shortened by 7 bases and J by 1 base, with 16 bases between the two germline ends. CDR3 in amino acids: CASKKGANRNTEAFF. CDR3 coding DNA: TGTGCCAGCAAGAAAGGGGCGAACAGGAACACTGAAGCTTTCTTT.

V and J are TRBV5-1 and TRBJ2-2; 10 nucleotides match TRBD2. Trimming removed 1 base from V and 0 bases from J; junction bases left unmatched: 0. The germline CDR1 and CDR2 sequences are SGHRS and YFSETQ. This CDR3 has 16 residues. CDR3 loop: CASSLTSGTNTGELFF. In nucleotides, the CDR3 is TGCGCCAGCAGCTTGACTAGCGGGACGAACACCGGGGAGCTGTTTTTT.

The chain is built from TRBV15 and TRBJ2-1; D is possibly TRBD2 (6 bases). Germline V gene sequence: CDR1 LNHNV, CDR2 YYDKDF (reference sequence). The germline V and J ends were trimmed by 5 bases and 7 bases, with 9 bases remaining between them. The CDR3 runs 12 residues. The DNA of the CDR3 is TGTGCCACCAGCGGCGCGGGGAATGAGCAGTTCTTC. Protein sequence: CATSGAGNEQFF.

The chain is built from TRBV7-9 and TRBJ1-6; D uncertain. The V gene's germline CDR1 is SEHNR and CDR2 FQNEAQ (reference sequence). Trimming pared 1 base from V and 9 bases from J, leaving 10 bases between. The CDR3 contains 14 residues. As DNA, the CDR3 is TGTGCCAGCAGCTTAGGGGGAGTCTCTTCACCCCTCCACTTT. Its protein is CASSLGGVSSPLHF.

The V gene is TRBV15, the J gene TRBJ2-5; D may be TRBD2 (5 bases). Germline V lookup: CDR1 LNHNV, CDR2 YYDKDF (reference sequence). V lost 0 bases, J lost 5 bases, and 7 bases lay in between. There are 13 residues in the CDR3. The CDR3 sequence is CATSRDRRETQYF. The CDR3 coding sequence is TGTGCCACCAGCAGAGACAGGAGGGAGACCCAGTACTTC.

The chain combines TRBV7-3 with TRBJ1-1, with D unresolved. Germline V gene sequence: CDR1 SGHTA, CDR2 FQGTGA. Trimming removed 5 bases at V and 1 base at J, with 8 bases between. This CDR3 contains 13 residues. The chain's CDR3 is CASSKRTNTEAFF. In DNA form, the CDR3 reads TGTGCCAGCAGCAAGCGGACGAACACTGAAGCTTTCTTT. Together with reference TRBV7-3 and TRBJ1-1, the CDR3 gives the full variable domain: GAGVSQTPSNKVTEKGKYVELRCDPISGHTALYWYRQSLGQGPEFLIYFQGTGAADDSGLPNDRFFAVRPEGSVSTLKIQRTERGDSAVYLCASSKRTNTEAFFGQGTRLTVV.

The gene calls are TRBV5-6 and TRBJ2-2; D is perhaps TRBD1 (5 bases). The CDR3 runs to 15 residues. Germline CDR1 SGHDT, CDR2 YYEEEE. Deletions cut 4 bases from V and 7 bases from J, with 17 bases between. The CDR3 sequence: CASSVGQISSGELFF. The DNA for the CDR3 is TGTGCCAGCAGCGTCGGACAAATATCAAGCGGGGAGCTGTTTTTT.

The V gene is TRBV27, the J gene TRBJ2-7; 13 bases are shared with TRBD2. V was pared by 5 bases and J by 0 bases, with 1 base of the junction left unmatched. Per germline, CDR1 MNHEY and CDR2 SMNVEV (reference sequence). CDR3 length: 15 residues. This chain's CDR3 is CASSRLAGGSYEQYF. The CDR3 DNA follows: TGTGCCAGCAGTAGACTAGCGGGGGGCTCCTACGAGCAGTACTTC.

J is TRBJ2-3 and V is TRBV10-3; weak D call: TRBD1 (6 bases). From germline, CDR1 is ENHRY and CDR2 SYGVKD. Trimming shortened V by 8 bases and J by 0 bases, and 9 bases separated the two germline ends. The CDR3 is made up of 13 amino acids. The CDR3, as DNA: TGTGCCATCGGGGACACTAGCACAGATACGCAGTATTTT. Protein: CAIGDTSTDTQYF.

CDR3 residues: CASSFWSVSGANVLTF. CDR3 coding DNA: TGTGCCAGCAGTTTTTGGAGTGTCTCTGGGGCCAACGTCCTGACTTTC. The genes are TRBV28 and TRBJ2-6; D remains unclear. Per the germline V gene, CDR1 is MDHEN and CDR2 is SYDVKM. The V gene lost 3 bases and the J gene lost 0 bases, with 9 bases spanning the gap. This CDR3 has 16 residues.

The CDR3 nucleotides read TGTGCCAGCTCAGGGGGCGCGAACTATGGCTACACCTTC. Protein product: CASSGGANYGYTF. The chain uses TRBV18 and TRBJ1-2; D possibly corresponds to TRBD1 (6 bases). This CDR3 is 13 amino acids long. Germline assignment: CDR1 KGHSH and CDR2 LQKENI. Trimming left V 5 bases short and J 2 bases short, with 9 bases between.

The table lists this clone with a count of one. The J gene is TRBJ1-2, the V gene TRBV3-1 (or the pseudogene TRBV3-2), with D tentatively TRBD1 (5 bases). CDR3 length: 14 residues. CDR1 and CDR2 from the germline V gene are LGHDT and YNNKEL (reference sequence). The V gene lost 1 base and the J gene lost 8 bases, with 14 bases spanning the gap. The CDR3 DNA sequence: TGTGCCAGCAGCCAAGTCTCCCGCAGGGCGGGCTACACCTTC. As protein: CASSQVSRRAGYTF.

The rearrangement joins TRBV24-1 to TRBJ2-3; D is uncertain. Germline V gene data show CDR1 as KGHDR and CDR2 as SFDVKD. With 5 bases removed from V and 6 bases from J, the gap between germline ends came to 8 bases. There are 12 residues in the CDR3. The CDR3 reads CATSGGRDTQYF. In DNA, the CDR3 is TGTGCCACCAGTGGGGGTCGGGATACGCAGTATTTT.